This TCR beta chain was captured in a study of T cell repertoires in cytomegalovirus infection. Study summary: In public TCR beta signatures, there were indications of both CMV infection and matching HLA type.

TCRdb recomputed calls from the reads with MiXCR, one row per CDR3 protein. The data show around 230,000 distinct CDR3 sequences, with 6% to 8% seen just once and under 7.5% held by the top ten. Study results and limitations: Predominance within the ex vivo response was attributable to HLA-C-restricted CMV-specific TCR beta clonotypes. Carriage of CMV together with the relevant HLA was identifiable through cumulative public TCR beta family frequency.

This clonotype showed up many times. Its specificity is not known. The CDR3 sequence is 14 residues long. Germline CDR1 KGHDR, CDR2 SFDVKD. V gave up 2 bases and J gave up 2 bases, with 8 bases separating them. The sequencing input was PBMCs. The rearrangement links TRBV24-1 to TRBJ1-2, with unresolved D. This clonotype was sampled from a human donor in good health (CMV status not recorded). Some clones in this sample may be carry-over from other donors' samples. CDR3 sequence reads: CATSDSPLNYGYTF. The CDR3 DNA is TGTGCCACCAGTGATTCCCCCCTCAACTATGGCTACACCTTC.